This TCR beta chain was sequenced during a study of T cell responses to AZD1222 COVID-19 vaccine. The germline V gene has CDR1 SGHNT and CDR2 YYREEE (reference sequence). The CDR3 has 14 residues. Between the trimmed V and J ends, which lost 1 base and 6 bases, there was a span of 11 bases. Libraries were prepared by immunoSEQ multiplex PCR; TCRdb keeps only in-frame clonotypes and omits some of them. The table lists approximately 200,000 clones, 91% of them singletons. The clonotype was recovered from an adult who received the AZD1222 COVID-19 vaccine. This chain connects TRBV5-4 to TRBJ2-1; D unclear. Sequences were derived from peripheral blood, sampled 28 days after the second AZD1222 dose. The CDR3: CASSLIPPPNEQFF. The CDR3 DNA follows: TGTGCCAGCAGCTTGATTCCACCTCCCAATGAGCAGTTCTTC.